This TCR beta chain was identified in a study of Graves' ophthalmopathy and Graves' hyperthyroidism. Trimming left V 5 bases short and J 9 bases short, with 17 bases between. The CDR3 covers 14 residues. The germline V gene has CDR1 SEHNR and CDR2 FQNEAQ (reference sequence). Transcripts of RNA were the source for amplifying TCR beta CDR3 regions. First-round RT-PCR used HTBI primers; second-round multiplex PCR followed. TCRdb ran MiXCR on the multiplex PCR reads and lists one entry per CDR3 protein. The sample yields about 1.2 million distinct CDR3 sequences, about two fifths seen once. This clonotype was detected only a few times.

This sequence originates from an adult man with Graves' hyperthyroidism. What was sequenced was peripheral blood or thyroid tissue (not recorded which). This sequence joins TRBV7-9 and TRBJ2-1, with D possibly being TRBD1 or TRBD2 (5 bases each). CDR3: CASSRGRQGAEQFF. In nucleotides, the CDR3 is TGTGCCAGCAGCCGGGGCCGGCAGGGCGCTGAGCAGTTCTTC.